What follows are 21 T cell receptor beta chains derived from one specimen sequenced in a study of blood T cell repertoires in COVID-19. Generated by immunoSEQ multiplex PCR, the TCRdb table keeps only in-frame clones and is missing some. The repertoire holds 210,000 or so clones, around nine tenths seen once, with around 2.9% in the top ten. The sequenced material came from peripheral blood. These receptors were taken from a woman aged 60-70 years with acute or convalescent COVID-19.

The chain recombines TRBV12-3 or TRBV12-4 with TRBJ1-5; 7 bases agree with TRBD1. V was pared by 6 bases and J by 6 bases, with 5 bases of the junction left unmatched. This CDR3 contains 13 residues. The chain's CDR3 is CASSPDRVQPQHF. CDR3 in DNA: TGTGCCAGCAGCCCCGACAGGGTTCAGCCCCAGCATTTT.

The chain carries TRBV19 and TRBJ2-7; the match to TRBD1 covers 10 bases. V shed 7 bases and J 5 bases; nucleotides not matched to a gene: 8. CDR3 size: 14 residues. Germline assignment: CDR1 LNHDA and CDR2 SQIVND (reference sequence). The CDR3 sequence: CASNLPGQGNEQYF. DNA of the CDR3: TGTGCCAGTAACCTCCCGGGACAGGGGAACGAGCAGTACTTC.

This clone was detected only once. The gene calls are TRBV6-2 or TRBV6-3 and TRBJ2-7, with 10 bases fitting TRBD1. V lost 5 bases and J lost 2; bases outside the gene matches: 12. Per the germline V gene, CDR1 is MNHEY and CDR2 is SVGEGT. CDR3 length: 17 amino acids. The CDR3 sequence is CASSPGQGSGATYEQYF. CDR3 in DNA: TGTGCCAGCAGTCCGGGACAGGGGTCGGGAGCCACCTACGAGCAGTACTTC.

The chain links TRBV9 to TRBJ2-2, with 9 positions matching TRBD1. The CDR3 sequence is 15 residues long. The V segment lost 3 bases and the J segment 5 bases; nucleotides outside the gene matches: 5. The V gene's germline CDR1 is SGDLS and CDR2 YYNGEE. The CDR3 sequence: CASSGDREVTGELFF. CDR3 sequence (DNA): TGTGCCAGCAGCGGGGACAGGGAAGTAACCGGGGAGCTGTTTTTT. Combining the CDR3 with reference TRBV9 and TRBJ2-2 gives the whole variable domain DSGVTQTPKHLITATGQRVTLRCSPRSGDLSVYWYQQSLDQGLQFLIQYYNGEERAKGNILERFSAQQFPDLHSELNLSSLELGDSALYFCASSGDREVTGELFFGEGSRLTVL.

The rearrangement links TRBV5-6 to TRBJ1-2; D might be TRBD1 (6 bases). V dropped 1 base and J dropped 1 base, with 23 bases sitting between them. This CDR3 region has 19 residues. The V gene's germline CDR1 is SGHDT and CDR2 YYEEEE. In DNA form, the CDR3 reads TGTGCCAGCAGCTTGTGGCCGGGCGCAGGGGCGTCTTTTAACTATGGCTACACCTTC. This gives the protein CASSLWPGAGASFNYGYTF.

This chain uses TRBV19 with TRBJ2-1, with D hard to call. Germline V gives CDR1 LNHDA, CDR2 SQIVND (reference sequence). V was cut by 4 bases and J by 7 bases, with 8 bases left in between. The CDR3 spans 12 residues. CDR3 amino acids: CASSTVVNEQFF. CDR3 bases: TGTGCCAGTAGTACGGTGGTAAATGAGCAGTTCTTC.

The chain carries TRBV5-1 and TRBJ2-2, with D possibly TRBD2 on 6 matching bases. Looked up from germline, CDR1 is SGHRS and CDR2 is YFSETQ. Trimming took 6 bases from V and 4 from J, leaving 19 bases between them. CDR3 size: 16 residues. Here the CDR3 DNA reads TGCGCCAGCACTCCCTCGGGATCCGGGGGCACCGGGGAGCTGTTTTTT. Amino acid sequence: CASTPSGSGGTGELFF.

J is TRBJ1-3 and V is TRBV5-8; no reliable D call. Between the trimmed V and J ends, which lost 1 base and 0 bases, there was a span of 11 bases. The CDR3 extends over 16 amino acids. From germline, CDR1 is SGHTS and CDR2 YDEGEE. CDR3 loop: CASSLLAVSSGNTIYF. The CDR3 DNA reads TGTGCCAGCAGCTTGCTTGCGGTGAGCTCTGGAAACACCATATATTTT.

This chain joins TRBV19 and TRBJ1-6; perhaps TRBD1 as D (5 bases). Per the germline V gene, CDR1 is LNHDA and CDR2 is SQIVND (reference sequence). The length of the CDR3 is 13 residues. Between the trimmed V and J ends, which lost 7 bases and 9 bases, there was a span of 13 bases. The CDR3 DNA is TGTGCCAGTAAGAGCTCGGGGGGTTCACCCCTCCACTTT. Amino acid sequence: CASKSSGGSPLHF. Together with reference TRBV19 and TRBJ1-6, the CDR3 gives the full variable domain: DGGITQSPKYLFRKEGQNVTLSCEQNLNHDAMYWYRQDPGQGLRLIYYSQIVNDFQKGDIAEGYSVSREKKESFPLTVTSAQKNPTAFYLCASKSSGGSPLHFGNGTRLTVT.

This chain joins TRBV10-2 and TRBJ2-1; 7 bases are shared with TRBD1. The germline V gene has CDR1 WSHSY and CDR2 SAAADI. The CDR3 has 15 residues. Trimming took 6 bases from V and 4 from J; bases not matched to a gene: 9. CDR3 nucleotide sequence: TGCGCCAGCAGAGTCGTAGGGGGCGGATACAATGAGCAGTTCTTC. It yields the protein CASRVVGGGYNEQFF.

The chain recombines TRBV7-2 with TRBJ2-7; no clear D gene. Trimming took off 4 bases at V and 0 bases at J, with 4 bases between the two ends. Germline CDR1 is SGHTA and CDR2 is FQGNSA. The CDR3 spans 12 residues. The CDR3 spells CASSSNSYEQYF. DNA of the CDR3: TGTGCCAGCAGCTCCAACTCCTACGAGCAGTACTTC.

The sample holds a few counts of this clone. The V gene is TRBV9, the J gene TRBJ2-2, with D possibly being TRBD2 (5 bases). Germline lookup yields CDR1 SGDLS and CDR2 YYNGEE. Trimming removed 0 bases from V and 5 bases from J, with 14 bases in between. The CDR3 runs to 16 residues. CDR3 residues: CASSVEQTKPTGELFF. The CDR3 region has the DNA TGTGCCAGCAGCGTAGAGCAGACTAAACCAACCGGGGAGCTGTTTTTT.

This chain uses TRBV2 with TRBJ2-1, with 7 positions matching TRBD1. Germline-derived CDR1 and CDR2 are SNHLY and FYNNEI. The CDR3 spans 13 residues. Trimming removed 3 bases from V and 11 bases from J; junction bases left unmatched: 7. For the CDR3, the DNA is TGTGCCAGCAGTGACCGACAGGGACCCAAGCAGTTCTTC. Translated: CASSDRQGPKQFF.

The chain carries TRBV3-1 (or the pseudogene TRBV3-2) and TRBJ2-1; 7 nucleotides line up with TRBD2. This CDR3 comprises 17 residues. J lost 1 base, V lost 4 bases, and 10 bases had no gene match. Germline assignment: CDR1 LGHDT and CDR2 YNNKEL (reference sequence). This CDR3 reads CASSRYSGVGSYNEQFF. The CDR3 nucleotides read TGTGCCAGCAGCCGATACAGCGGGGTTGGGTCCTACAATGAGCAGTTCTTC.

The genes are TRBV27 and TRBJ2-2; weak D call: TRBD1 (6 bases). The CDR3 consists of 16 residues. Germline V gives CDR1 MNHEY, CDR2 SMNVEV (reference sequence). Trimming stripped 2 bases from V and 1 base from J, with 11 bases between. CDR3 nucleotides: TGTGCCAGCAGTTTACTCGGACAGCTGAACACCGGGGAGCTGTTTTTT. Protein: CASSLLGQLNTGELFF.

This clone has a single count. The chain is built from TRBV4-3 and TRBJ2-3; TRBD1 is a possible D gene (6 bases). Germline assignment: CDR1 LGHNA and CDR2 YSLEER. This CDR3 spans 16 amino acids. The V gene lost 1 base and the J gene lost 1 base, with 12 bases spanning the gap. The CDR3 reads CASSQAGTTRTDTQYF. CDR3 nucleotides: TGCGCCAGCAGCCAAGCCGGGACAACGCGCACAGATACGCAGTATTTT.

This chain connects TRBV5-6 to TRBJ2-4; 8 bases are a match to TRBD2. J lost 0 bases, V lost 4 bases, and 12 bases had no gene match. The germline V gene encodes CDR1 SGHDT and CDR2 YYEEEE. The CDR3 spans 18 residues. CDR3 DNA: TGTGCCAGCAGCCAATTAGCGGGGTCCCTAATAGCCAAAAACATTCAGTACTTC. It codes for CASSQLAGSLIAKNIQYF.

The V gene is TRBV3-1 (or the pseudogene TRBV3-2), the J gene TRBJ2-1; D is possibly TRBD1 (7 bases). Trimming took off 4 bases at V and 1 base at J, with 17 bases between the two ends. The CDR3 is 17 amino acids. CDR1 LGHDT and CDR2 YNNKEL come from the germline V gene (reference sequence). The chain's CDR3 is CASSPSRGERSYNEQFF. In DNA form, the CDR3 reads TGTGCCAGCAGCCCGAGCAGGGGGGAGAGGTCCTACAATGAGCAGTTCTTC.

This chain uses TRBV9 with TRBJ2-1; 7 positions agree with TRBD2. There are 14 residues in the CDR3. Per germline, CDR1 SGDLS and CDR2 YYNGEE. V shed 5 bases, J shed 0 bases, and the junction held 2 bases outside the gene matches. The CDR3 DNA is TGTGCCAGCAGTCGCGGGAGCTCCTACAATGAGCAGTTCTTC. This gives the protein CASSRGSSYNEQFF.

This clone was observed once. This chain uses TRBV19 with TRBJ2-7; no firm D call. The CDR3 runs 12 residues. Trimming cost V 5 bases and J 3 bases, with 8 bases left between them. CDR1 and CDR2 (germline): LNHDA, SQIVND (reference sequence). The CDR3 loop reads CASSASYYEQYF. The CDR3 nucleotides read TGTGCCAGTAGTGCGTCTTACTACGAGCAGTACTTC.

The chain recombines TRBV24-1 with TRBJ2-1; 15 positions match TRBD2. Losses at the gene ends were 6 bases for V and 10 bases for J; bases not matched to a gene: 6. This CDR3 contains 15 residues. Looked up from germline, CDR1 is KGHDR and CDR2 is SFDVKD. CDR3 residues: CATSRTSGGAHEQFF. The CDR3 region has the DNA TGTGCCACCAGTCGGACTAGCGGGGGGGCTCACGAGCAGTTCTTC.